This T cell receptor beta chain is from a study of shared T cell receptors in the human thymus. V dropped 4 bases and J dropped 4; count of bases not matched to a gene: 19. Germline lookup yields CDR1 MNHEY and CDR2 SMNVEV (reference sequence). The CDR3 totals 19 residues. Sequenced by immunoSEQ multiplex PCR; TCRdb stores in-frame clones only, minus some. The repertoire includes about 710,000 clones, more than 75% of them detected once, and under 0.01% sits in the top ten. This sample also belongs to another study, concerning human thymus T cells. That work adds: Thymus pieces cut out during corrective heart surgery were the tissue that was used. Thymic as well as blood repertoires seemed to favor certain V and J genes unevenly.

The chain is built from TRBV27 and TRBJ1-2; 9 bases line up with TRBD1. The sequenced sample consisted of thymocytes. This receptor was obtained from a boy in the first two years of life with a congenital heart defect. The CDR3 DNA reads as TGTGCCAGCAGTTCCCGGTTGGGGGACAGGGAAGGTTCGAGCTATGGCTACACCTTC. Amino acids: CASSSRLGDREGSSYGYTF.